Below, one TCR beta chain is given with its context. This table comes from immunoSEQ multiplex PCR, and its TCRdb copy is limited to in-frame clones, with some not included. The sample has approximately 440,000 clones; about nine tenths are singletons. This record belongs to a study of blood T cell repertoires in COVID-19. Self-reported history from a screening survey and questionnaire set each donor's cohort. Each recovered donor of Cohort 3 presented with two negative PCRs, clearance, or symptom resolution. V was shortened by 6 bases and J by 9 bases, with 18 bases between the two germline ends. Germline lookup yields CDR1 MDHEN and CDR2 SYDVKM. The CDR3 is 14 residues long.

V and J are TRBV28 and TRBJ2-1; D possibly corresponds to TRBD1 (5 bases). The specimen was PBMCs or T cells enriched from blood (not recorded which). This TCR came from a woman under 30 who had recovered from COVID-19. CDR3 region: CASRVGARTSEQFF. In DNA, the CDR3 is TGTGCCAGCAGGGTAGGGGCCCGAACGAGTGAGCAGTTCTTC.